This TCR beta chain was identified during a study of T cell repertoires in cytomegalovirus infection. At the level of the study: CMV infection plus the matching HLA type was flagged by public TCR beta signatures. Study-level points and caveats: The cumulative frequency of public TCR beta families identified carriers of CMV plus the relevant HLA. HLA-C-restricted, CMV-specific TCR beta clonotypes were dominant ex vivo.

This CDR3 is 14 amino acids long. V lost 1 base and J 0 bases, leaving 6 bases between the germline ends. Germline CDR1 and CDR2: SGHTA and FQGNSA. TCRdb itself ran the reads through MiXCR, one entry per CDR3 protein. The sample has approximately 190,000 distinct CDR3 sequences; 8% to 10% are singletons. About this clonotype itself: The antigen remains unidentified.

The material sequenced was PBMCs. The TCR was taken from a human donor in good health (CMV status not recorded). Some clones in this sample may be carry-over from other donors' samples. The V gene is TRBV7-2, the J gene TRBJ1-1; D gene unclear. The CDR3 region is CASSLEQMNTEAFF. The CDR3 coding sequence is TGTGCCAGCAGCTTAGAACAGATGAACACTGAAGCTTTCTTT.